This TCR beta chain originates from a study of OX40 agonist ivuxolimab in advanced cancers. As to this clone: Its target is not known.

Here immunoSEQ multiplex PCR was the method, and the copy in TCRdb shows in-frame clones only, minus some. The sample contains some 66,000 clones, approximately 88% of which appear only once. At baseline, cycle 4 day 1, and cycle 7 day 1, blood was sampled. Study-level findings and limits: Blood T cells, both CD4+ and CD8+, expanded clonally by week 6 at 0.1 to 3.0 mg/kg.

The sample was CD4+ or CD8+ T cells sorted from blood, taken in a trial of the OX40 agonist ivuxolimab. The receptor was isolated from an adult with an advanced solid tumor such as melanoma, head and neck, liver or kidney cancer.

The CDR3 DNA follows: TGTGCCAGCAGCTTAGAGGGCAGGCCCTACGAGCAGTACTTC. Translating it yields CASSLEGRPYEQYF. The rearrangement links TRBV7-8 to TRBJ2-7, with D hard to call. The ends were cut back, 1 base at V and 2 bases at J, with 9 bases in the middle. Germline CDR1 is SGHVS and CDR2 is FQNEAQ. This CDR3 comprises 14 residues.